The source of this TCR beta chain is a study of cytomegalovirus exposure and HLA in healthy donors. Primers for the PCR totalled 60 Vbeta and 13 Jbeta. The protocol was immunoSEQ multiplex PCR, while the TCRdb copy is restricted to in-frame clones and leaves out a portion. The sample carries around 150,000 clones, roughly 80% recorded once. The CDR3 consists of 15 residues. The J segment lost 4 bases and the V segment lost 0 bases, leaving 2 bases of the junction unmatched. Germline V gene lookup returns CDR1 SGHVS and CDR2 FQNEAQ. Note on this clone: Its antigen is not identified.

The study, taken as a whole, reports: Presence/absence analyses assumed roughly uniform sequencing depth across donors, which may not hold.

This clonotype was obtained from a woman between 35 and 50 years old in good health and CMV-seronegative. The material sequenced was PBMCs. The chain has TRBV7-8 and TRBJ2-1; TRBD2 aligns across 8 bases. The CDR3 bases are TGTGCCAGCAGCTTAGCGCGGGAGGCATACAATGAGCAGTTCTTC. Translated: CASSLAREAYNEQFF.